This TCR beta chain was found in a study of T cells in Graves' hyperthyroidism and ophthalmopathy. Researchers took RNA transcripts and amplified the TCR beta CDR3 regions from them. TCR CDR3 underwent first-round RT-PCR with the HTBI primer set. TCRdb passed the multiplex PCR reads through MiXCR, listing each CDR3 protein once. The data show around 720,000 distinct CDR3 sequences, 35% seen once. The CDR3 sequence is 15 residues long. V trimming: 7 bases; J trimming: 7 bases; junction bases outside the gene matches: 10. CDR1 is DFQATT, CDR2 SNEGSKA, per germline (reference sequence). The TCR comes from a middle-aged woman with Graves' hyperthyroidism. Sequenced: blood. V is TRBV20-1 and J is TRBJ2-2; TRBD2 aligns across 12 bases. This chain's CDR3 is CSVPTSGSNIGELFF. The CDR3 DNA sequence: TGCAGTGTTCCGACTAGCGGGAGTAATATCGGGGAGCTGTTTTTT.